The 25 T cell receptor beta chains below all came from one sample that was sequenced in a study of identical twins. TCRdb itself ran the 5' RACE reads through MiXCR, one entry per CDR3 protein. The sample contains 690,000 or so distinct CDR3 sequences, about 9.4% of which appear only once. The sample was also linked to a second study, of yellow fever vaccine responses in identical twins.

Sequenced: PBMCs. The receptors here all came from a woman aged 18-30 years in good health.

This clonotype was recorded at least ten times. The chain carries TRBV6-5 and TRBJ2-2; 7 nucleotides line up with TRBD1. V dropped 0 bases and J dropped 4; count of bases not matched to a gene: 2. There are 15 residues in the CDR3. Germline CDR1 and CDR2: MNHEY and SVGAGI. CDR3 bases: TGTGCCAGCAGTTACTCGACAGGGTCCACCGGGGAGCTGTTTTTT. This encodes CASSYSTGSTGELFF.

This chain links TRBV23-1 with TRBJ2-7, with 10 bases matching TRBD1. TRBV23-1 is given ORF status, its function remaining uncertain. The CDR3 is 18 residues long. V was pared by 2 bases and J by 3 bases, with 13 bases of the junction left unmatched. The CDR3 DNA follows: TGCGCCAGCAGTCAACTCCAGACAGGGGGCACGGACAACTACGAGCAGTACTTC. Translation: CASSQLQTGGTDNYEQYF.

The gene calls are TRBV5-1 and TRBJ2-7; 11 nucleotides match TRBD2. This CDR3 comprises 14 residues. CDR1 is SGHRS and CDR2 is YFSETQ in the germline V gene. Germline trimming cut 0 bases from V and 6 bases from J; bases unmatched to any gene: 2. CDR3 bases: TGCGCCAGCAGCTTGGAACTAGCGGGGGTCGAGCAGTACTTC. Its protein product is CASSLELAGVEQYF.

This clonotype was seen a handful of times. The V call is TRBV20-1, the J call TRBJ2-7; TRBD2 agrees at 13 bases. V was clipped by 2 bases and J by 3 bases; unmatched bases: 4. Germline V gene sequence: CDR1 DFQATT, CDR2 SNEGSKA (reference sequence). The CDR3 consists of 15 residues. This chain's CDR3 is CSARSGLAGVYEQYF. Written as DNA, the CDR3 is TGCAGTGCTAGATCCGGACTAGCGGGGGTCTACGAGCAGTACTTC.

The table lists this clonotype with a few counts. This rearrangement joins TRBV28 to TRBJ2-7; D is perhaps TRBD2 (5 bases). The germline V gene has CDR1 MDHEN and CDR2 SYDVKM. Trimming cost V 6 bases and J 2 bases, with 11 bases left between them. This CDR3 is 13 amino acids long. Here the CDR3 reads CASRTDGTYEQYF. As DNA, the CDR3 is TGTGCCAGCAGGACGGACGGGACCTACGAGCAGTACTTC.

This clonotype showed up just a few times. The V gene is TRBV15, the J gene TRBJ2-1, with 11 positions matching TRBD2. The J segment lost 0 bases and the V segment lost 8 bases, leaving 12 bases of the junction unmatched. The CDR3 runs 18 residues. CDR1 and CDR2 from the germline V gene are LNHNV and YYDKDF (reference sequence). In DNA, the CDR3 is TGTGCCACCGTCAGCGGGCGACTAGCGGGGAGCTCCTACAATGAGCAGTTCTTC. Its protein is CATVSGRLAGSSYNEQFF.

This clonotype was counted ten times or more. The V gene is TRBV29-1, the J gene TRBJ2-3, with TRBD2 matching over 14 bases. Losses at the gene ends were 8 bases for V and 5 bases for J; bases not matched to a gene: 18. Germline V gene data show CDR1 as SQVTM and CDR2 as ANQGSEA. This CDR3 has 18 residues. This chain's CDR3 is CSLRGTSGGQQEGDTQYF. DNA of the CDR3: TGCAGCCTCAGAGGGACTAGCGGGGGACAACAGGAGGGAGATACGCAGTATTTT.

This chain uses TRBV5-6 with TRBJ2-1; D is ambiguous. This CDR3 region has 14 residues. Germline loops: CDR1 SGHDT, CDR2 YYEEEE. The V and J ends lost 0 bases and 4 bases respectively, with 8 bases between them. The CDR3 is CASSLGVRYNEQFF. CDR3 nucleotides: TGTGCCAGCAGCTTGGGGGTACGGTACAATGAGCAGTTCTTC.

This clonotype was detected only a few times. In DNA, the CDR3 is TGCAGTGCTTTCAGGTCTCCGGGACTAGCGGGGGCCACAGATACGCAGTATTTT. Its translation is CSAFRSPGLAGATDTQYF. The gene calls are TRBV20-1 and TRBJ2-3; 14 positions match TRBD2. The J segment lost 2 bases and the V segment lost 5 bases, leaving 12 bases of the junction unmatched. The CDR3 covers 18 residues. Germline CDR1 DFQATT, CDR2 SNEGSKA (reference sequence).

This clonotype was counted between two and nine times. This chain uses TRBV20-1 with TRBJ2-1; D not certain. Trimming removed 5 bases from V and 3 bases from J, with 5 bases in between. CDR1 is DFQATT and CDR2 is SNEGSKA in the germline V gene (reference sequence). The CDR3 covers 11 residues. CDR3 DNA sequence: TGCAGTGCTCTTTACTACAATGAGCAGTTCTTC. It yields the protein CSALYYNEQFF.

This clonotype was observed a handful of times. Given the absence of the conserved phenylalanine or tryptophan at the CDR3 end, a read error is likely. The limits of the CDR3 on the DNA are not certain, so only TCRdb's listed CDR3 is given. The chain joins TRBV29-1 to TRBJ2-5; the table's D call of TRBD1 was not tested on the DNA. Germline lookup yields CDR1 SQVTM and CDR2 ANQGSEA. The CDR3 adds up to 11 amino acids, both ends counted. The CDR3 sequence: CSVEVTGRSTS.

This clonotype was recorded at least ten times. The chain couples TRBV12-3 or TRBV12-4 to TRBJ2-7; TRBD2 aligns across 9 bases. V lost 7 bases, J lost 7 bases, and 8 bases stayed unmatched. The CDR3 is 13 residues long. This chain's CDR3 is CASKGIAGVEQYF. DNA of the CDR3: TGTGCCAGCAAAGGCATAGCGGGAGTGGAGCAGTACTTC.

This clonotype was recorded a few times. This chain connects TRBV4-2 to TRBJ1-1; D remains ambiguous. The CDR3 totals 18 residues. Germline V gene lookup returns CDR1 LGHNA and CDR2 YNFKEQ. The ends were cut back, 0 bases at V and 4 bases at J, with 21 bases in the middle. The CDR3 protein is CASSQDPRASMVGTEAFF. CDR3 DNA: TGTGCCAGCAGCCAAGATCCTCGGGCGTCTATGGTTGGCACTGAAGCTTTCTTT.

Remarks on this clonotype: No DNA is shown, since the ends of the CDR3 on it are uncertain; the CDR3 is the one TCRdb lists. The rearrangement uses TRBV10-1 and TRBJ2-2. The germline V gene encodes CDR1 WNHNN and CDR2 SYGVQD (reference sequence). Ends included, the CDR3 has 13 residues. CDR3 region: CASSRRTPGSCFF.

A few counts support this clonotype. The rearrangement uses TRBV20-1 and TRBJ2-1; D is unclear. V lost 2 bases to trimming and J lost 4 bases, with 15 bases between them. The CDR3 extends over 15 amino acids. Germline CDR1 is DFQATT and CDR2 is SNEGSKA (reference sequence). Written as DNA, the CDR3 is TGCAGTGCTAGAAAAGCGCCCCTGGGGTACAATGAGCAGTTCTTC. This encodes CSARKAPLGYNEQFF.

This clonotype was counted many times. The J gene is TRBJ2-3, the V gene TRBV20-1; D is unclear. Per germline, CDR1 DFQATT and CDR2 SNEGSKA (reference sequence). Trimming removed 5 bases at V and 5 bases at J, with 11 bases between. The CDR3 spans 12 residues. CDR3 DNA: TGCAGTGCTCCGAACTGGGGAGATACGCAGTATTTT. Amino acid sequence: CSAPNWGDTQYF.

The chain has TRBV7-6 and TRBJ2-1; a weak D match, TRBD2 (6 bases). Trimming pared 0 bases from V and 0 bases from J, leaving 9 bases between. CDR1 is SGHVS and CDR2 is FNYEAQ in the germline V gene. The CDR3 is 16 amino acids. Written as DNA, the CDR3 is TGTGCCAGCAGCTTAGCGGGGACTCACTCCTACAATGAGCAGTTCTTC. Protein: CASSLAGTHSYNEQFF.

This clonotype was seen many times. The chain is built from TRBV10-3 and TRBJ2-2, with D hard to call. Germline CDR1 is ENHRY and CDR2 is SYGVKD. This CDR3 contains 12 residues. Trimming took 9 bases from V and 5 from J, leaving 10 bases between them. CDR3 nucleotide sequence: TGTGCCATACCGAGTGGGACCGGGGAGCTGTTTTTT. Protein sequence: CAIPSGTGELFF.

This clonotype was observed at least ten times. V usage is TRBV12-3 or TRBV12-4 and J usage is TRBJ1-5, with a tentative D call TRBD1 (6 bases). This CDR3 is built from 16 residues. V lost 7 bases and J 5 bases, leaving 21 bases between the germline ends. In DNA, the CDR3 is TGTGCCAGCAAACCCCAGGGGCGGGGGGCGGATCAGCCCCAGCATTTT. This sequence encodes CASKPQGRGADQPQHF.

This clonotype was counted many times. The chain couples TRBV5-1 to TRBJ2-5; the D gene is possibly TRBD1 (5 bases). The germline V gene has CDR1 SGHRS and CDR2 YFSETQ. Trimming shortened V by 2 bases and J by 0 bases, and 14 bases separated the two germline ends. This CDR3 region has 16 residues. The CDR3 DNA reads TGCGCCAGCAGCTTAAAGACAGAGTCGTACCAAGAGACCCAGTACTTC. Amino acid sequence: CASSLKTESYQETQYF.

This clonotype was counted between two and nine times. The V and J genes are TRBV4-1 and TRBJ2-5, with D perhaps TRBD2 (6 bases). The V end lost 1 base, the J end lost 2 bases, and 11 bases lay between the germline ends. Germline loops: CDR1 MGHRA, CDR2 YSYEKL. The CDR3 has 15 residues. The CDR3 spells CASSQGLALQETQYF. The CDR3 nucleotides read TGCGCCAGCAGCCAAGGTCTAGCGTTACAAGAGACCCAGTACTTC.

The rearrangement uses TRBV7-3 and TRBJ1-6; D remains ambiguous. Trimming stripped 3 bases from V and 4 bases from J, with 7 bases between. Germline lookup yields CDR1 SGHTA and CDR2 FQGTGA. The CDR3 is 14 residues long. This CDR3 is CASSLGGYNSPLHF. Written as DNA, the CDR3 is TGTGCCAGCAGCTTGGGCGGTTATAATTCACCCCTCCACTTT.

This clonotype was detected many times. This chain links TRBV6-5 with TRBJ2-1; D is possibly TRBD2 (5 bases). Between the trimmed V and J ends, which lost 11 bases and 0 bases, there was a span of 11 bases. The CDR3 is 13 residues long. Germline assignment: CDR1 MNHEY and CDR2 SVGAGI. In nucleotides, the CDR3 is TGTGCCTCAGCGGTCGGCTCCTACAATGAGCAGTTCTTC. Amino acid sequence: CASAVGSYNEQFF.

This clonotype was recorded at least ten times. V is TRBV7-9 and J is TRBJ2-5; D is unresolved. Trimming shortened V by 5 bases and J by 2 bases, and 15 bases separated the two germline ends. This CDR3 spans 15 amino acids. Germline-derived CDR1 and CDR2 are SEHNR and FQNEAQ (reference sequence). DNA for the CDR3: TGTGCCAGCAGCCAACTCAAGGACGGTCAAGAGACCCAGTACTTC. This gives the protein CASSQLKDGQETQYF.

This clonotype has a count of ten or more. The gene calls are TRBV4-3 and TRBJ1-2; D is uncertain. The CDR3 extends over 13 amino acids. The V end lost 0 bases, the J end lost 4 bases, and 6 bases lay between the germline ends. Per germline, CDR1 LGHNA and CDR2 YSLEER. CDR3 nucleotides: TGCGCCAGCAGCCAAGACTTCAGCTATGGCTACACCTTC. It encodes CASSQDFSYGYTF.